These T cell receptor beta chains were read from a single sample in a study of cytomegalovirus exposure and HLA in healthy donors. Method: immunoSEQ multiplex PCR; TCRdb's copy keeps in-frame clones and lacks some. Counted here are about 160,000 clones, 70% to 90% occurring once; the ten biggest clones make up 2% to 2.5%. Sequenced material: PBMCs. These receptors were collected from a young woman in good health and CMV-seronegative. CDR3s include the opening cysteine and the closing phenylalanine or tryptophan. A D gene is named only where the DNA matches it firmly. Some rows mark clone size as missing; the rest say once, few, many or name a class of expanded clone.

V: TRBV27
D: TRBD1
size: few
J: TRBJ1-2
CDR3: CASSSLRGQAYGYTF
DNA: TGTGCCAGCAGTAGCCTCCGGGGACAGGCCTATGGCTACACCTTC

V: TRBV5-1
D: TRBD1
size: .
J: TRBJ2-1
CDR3: CASSGDRVGNEQFF
DNA: TGCGCCAGCAGCGGGGACAGGGTTGGAAATGAGCAGTTCTTC

V: TRBV4-1
D: .
size: .
J: TRBJ1-1
CDR3: CASSQDSKNTEAFF
DNA: TGCGCCAGCAGCCAAGATAGCAAGAACACTGAAGCTTTCTTT

V: TRBV18
D: .
size: .
J: TRBJ1-1
CDR3: CASSRYASTEAFF
DNA: TGTGCCAGCTCACGCTACGCCTCTACTGAAGCTTTCTTT

V: TRBV6-5
D: .
size: .
J: TRBJ1-1
CDR3: CASRSQDFEAFF
DNA: TGTGCCAGCAGGTCGCAGGATTTTGAAGCTTTCTTT

V: TRBV7-9
D: .
size: .
J: TRBJ2-1
CDR3: CASSPMGSYNEQFF
DNA: TGTGCCAGCAGCCCCATGGGGAGCTACAATGAGCAGTTCTTC

V: TRBV30
D: TRBD1
size: .
J: TRBJ1-5
CDR3: CAWGEGQDLQPQHF
DNA: TGTGCCTGGGGCGAGGGACAGGACTTACAGCCCCAGCATTTT

V: TRBV7-8
D: TRBD1
size: .
J: TRBJ1-5
CDR3: CASSFFSGQGYQPQHF
DNA: TGTGCCAGCAGCTTTTTTTCGGGACAGGGGTATCAGCCCCAGCATTTT

V: TRBV6-5
D: .
size: once
J: TRBJ1-1
CDR3: CASSSRNTEAFF
DNA: TGTGCCAGCAGTTCCAGAAACACTGAAGCTTTCTTT

V: TRBV2
D: TRBD2
size: .
J: TRBJ2-6
CDR3: CASRLTGGAGANVLTF
DNA: TGTGCCAGCAGGCTCACTGGGGGGGCTGGGGCCAACGTCCTGACTTTC

V: TRBV7-9
D: .
size: .
J: TRBJ2-7
CDR3: CASRVGQSYEQYF
DNA: TGTGCCAGCAGGGTTGGACAGTCCTACGAGCAGTACTTC

V: TRBV5-1
D: TRBD1
size: .
J: TRBJ2-2
CDR3: CASSLTGTGNGELFF
DNA: TGCGCCAGCAGCTTAACAGGGACAGGGAACGGGGAGCTGTTTTTT